One and the same sample provided the 6 T cell receptor beta chains below, sequenced in a study of radiotherapy plus CTLA-4 blockade in lung cancer. Method: immunoSEQ multiplex PCR; TCRdb's copy keeps in-frame clones and lacks some. This sample yields about 60,000 clones, of which around 77% are seen a single time; 2.9% belongs to the top ten. The sequencing here drew on peripheral blood, taken from a patient treated with radiotherapy plus ipilimumab. The receptor set was obtained from a human donor with non-small cell lung cancer who had a complete response to radiotherapy plus ipilimumab.

This clone was detected a few times. The J gene is TRBJ2-5, the V gene TRBV7-9; tentatively, D is TRBD1 (5 bases). Deletions cut 5 bases from V and 2 bases from J, with 21 bases between. In germline, CDR1 is SEHNR, CDR2 FQNEAQ (reference sequence). The CDR3 extends over 17 amino acids. The CDR3 nucleotides read TGTGCCAGCAGCACGTACCAAAACGAAGACAGACAAGAGACCCAGTACTTC. Its protein is CASSTYQNEDRQETQYF.

This clone came up once. The CDR3 DNA reads TGTGCCAGTTGTTTACAGGAGAATGAAAAACTGTTTTTT. It yields the protein CASCLQENEKLFF. The chain joins TRBV18 to TRBJ1-4; tentatively, D is TRBD1 (5 bases). V dropped 9 bases and J dropped 5 bases, with 13 bases sitting between them. The CDR3 length is 13 residues. Germline V gene sequence: CDR1 KGHSH, CDR2 LQKENI.

The DNA for the CDR3 is TGTGCCAGCAGCGCGGTTCCCGCGGACTCCTACAATGAGCAGTTCTTC. Translated: CASSAVPADSYNEQFF. The V call is TRBV9, the J call TRBJ2-1; D is ambiguous. This CDR3 region has 16 residues. The germline V and J ends were trimmed by 3 bases and 0 bases, with 13 bases remaining between them. Germline V gene lookup returns CDR1 SGDLS and CDR2 YYNGEE.

The gene calls are TRBV10-3 and TRBJ1-3; 8 nucleotides line up with TRBD1. V lost 7 bases, J lost 8 bases, and 7 bases stayed unmatched. Per the germline V gene, CDR1 is ENHRY and CDR2 is SYGVKD. The CDR3 is 13 amino acids. The CDR3 sequence is CAITAGGGYTIYF. The CDR3 nucleotides read TGTGCCATCACGGCAGGGGGCGGATACACCATATATTTT.

This clone was counted only a few times. The chain recombines TRBV7-2 with TRBJ1-2, with 7 positions matching TRBD1. Germline CDR1 is SGHTA and CDR2 is FQGNSA. The length of the CDR3 is 14 residues. Trimming removed 5 bases from V and 0 bases from J; junction bases left unmatched: 3. The CDR3 spells CASSPGTANYGYTF. The CDR3, as DNA: TGTGCCAGCAGCCCGGGGACAGCTAACTATGGCTACACCTTC. The whole variable domain, remainder taken from reference TRBV7-2 and TRBJ1-2, is GAGVSQSPSNKVTEKGKDVELRCDPISGHTALYWYRQSLGQGLEFLIYFQGNSAPDKSGLPSDRFSAERTGGSVSTLTIQRTQQEDSAVYLCASSPGTANYGYTFGSGTRLTVV.

This clone was detected only a few times. The chain employs TRBV27 and TRBJ1-6; no clear D gene. CDR1 and CDR2 from the germline V gene are MNHEY and SMNVEV (reference sequence). With 3 bases removed from V and 10 bases from J, the gap between germline ends came to 16 bases. This CDR3 has 15 residues. CDR3 sequence (DNA): TGTGCCAGCAGTTTTGGACTGCGGACGGGCTCACCCCTCCACTTT. Its translation: CASSFGLRTGSPLHF.